This TCR beta chain emerged from a study of beta chain features in type 1 diabetes. For the study at large: Summed over all samples, the examined sorted cells came to fewer than 120 million. The study, taken as a whole, reports: Insertions at VDJ junctions were less frequent in type 1 diabetes patients. These patients also deleted more nucleotides at the same junctions. A cDNA-based sequencing approach could over-represent cells with high TCR expression.

Of note for this clone: Antigen specificity is unknown.

The study reverse transcribed the entire isolated RNA, so it sequenced expressed TCRB transcripts. Produced via immunoSEQ multiplex PCR; TCRdb's table is partial and in-frame only. This sample has approximately 470,000 clones, with approximately 30% found just once. CDR3 size: 18 residues. V lost 0 bases, J lost 4 bases, and 21 bases lay in between. The germline gives CDR1 LNHNV, CDR2 YYDKDF (reference sequence). The clonotype originates from a man between 18 and 29 years old in good health. The sample was naive CD4+ T cells from blood. The chain combines TRBV15 with TRBJ2-5; D unresolved. The CDR3: CATSRDRTSPVLPETQYF. The CDR3 DNA sequence: TGTGCCACCAGCAGAGACCGGACCTCGCCCGTTCTGCCAGAGACCCAGTACTTC.